The 29 T cell receptor beta chains below come from one sample, sequenced in a study of blood T cells in healthy people across ages (dated by TCRdb to the mid-2010s). The library was made by 5' RACE. The run used an Illumina HiSeq 2500. A second roughly 6 to 12 cycle PCR used a sample-barcoded 5' primer and a J-beta primer mix. The public sequencing data were trimmed at Q25 with fastp and processed into clonotypes with MiXCR by TCRdb, which kept only in-frame beta chains. Duplicate CDR3 protein sequences are folded into a single record with the most common DNA and genes. Present in this sample are hundreds of thousands of distinct CDR3 sequences, 52% of which were seen just once. The top ten clonotypes cover approximately 15% of the sample. Sequencing was done on a sample of blood. These receptors were obtained from an elderly woman in good health.

There are many counts of this clonotype. V usage is TRBV29-1 and J usage is TRBJ1-2; TRBD1 aligns across 8 bases. Per germline, CDR1 SQVTM and CDR2 ANQGSEA. This CDR3 contains 14 residues. After removal of 5 bases from V and 2 bases from J, the junction contained 7 bases not matched to a gene. DNA of the CDR3: TGCAGCGTTCATCCCGGGACAGGAAACTATGGCTACACCTTC. Protein: CSVHPGTGNYGYTF.

This clonotype was seen at least ten times. The J gene is TRBJ2-3, the V gene TRBV27; possibly TRBD2 for D (6 bases). CDR1 and CDR2 (germline): MNHEY, SMNVEV (reference sequence). The CDR3 is 16 residues long. V shed 5 bases and J shed 6 bases, with 21 bases lying between them. The CDR3 reads CASSNLRLGGRDTQYF. As DNA, the CDR3 is TGTGCCAGCAGTAATCTGCGACTAGGTGGGAGGGATACGCAGTATTTT.

V usage is TRBV3-1 and J usage is TRBJ2-4; D is perhaps TRBD1 (6 bases). Matching the DNA end better, TRBJ2-7 makes the J call doubtful. Germline CDR1 reads LGHDT; CDR2 reads YNNKEL (reference sequence). This CDR3 is built from 12 residues. The CDR3 region has the DNA TGTGCCAGCAGCCGACAGGCCCACGAGCAGTACTTC. It translates to CASSRQAHEQYF.

This chain connects TRBV5-1 to TRBJ1-6; D perhaps matches TRBD1 (5 bases). Germline loops: CDR1 SGHRS, CDR2 YFSETQ. CDR3 size: 17 residues. V lost 0 bases and J lost 0, with 10 bases in between. The DNA of the CDR3 is TGCGCCAGCAGCTTGGCGGGGCCCCCCTCCTATAATTCACCCCTCCACTTT. It translates to CASSLAGPPSYNSPLHF.

The chain joins TRBV28 to TRBJ2-7; 7 bases map to TRBD1. Germline CDR1 reads MDHEN; CDR2 reads SYDVKM. The V gene end was trimmed by 6 bases and the J gene end by 3 bases; junction bases not matched to a gene: 8. The CDR3 contains 14 residues. This CDR3 reads CASSTDRDRYEQYF. The CDR3 DNA is TGTGCCAGCAGCACTGACAGGGACCGCTACGAGCAGTACTTC.

The chain combines TRBV20-1 with TRBJ2-1; D gene unclear. The germline CDR1 and CDR2 sequences are DFQATT and SNEGSKA (reference sequence). The CDR3 totals 11 residues. V was clipped by 4 bases and J by 10 bases, with 11 bases between them. The CDR3 nucleotides are TGCAGTGCTATCCAAGCTAGGGAGCAGTTCTTC. It is translated as CSAIQAREQFF.

The genes are TRBV7-2 and TRBJ1-5; D gene uncertain. CDR3 length equals 13 residues. Germline CDR1 reads SGHTA; CDR2 reads FQGNSA. Trimming took off 5 bases at V and 7 bases at J, with 12 bases between the two ends. The CDR3 DNA reads TGTGCCAGCAGCCCATACGGCTCCCAGCCCCAGCATTTT. This sequence encodes CASSPYGSQPQHF.

V gene TRBV25-1 combines with J gene TRBJ2-5, with 7 bases identical to TRBD1. The CDR3 length is 15 residues. V lost 3 bases and J lost 3; bases outside the gene matches: 7. Germline CDR1 is MGHDK and CDR2 is SYGVNS. The CDR3 region is CASSDPTGTEETQYF. The CDR3 DNA reads as TGTGCCAGCAGTGACCCGACAGGGACGGAAGAGACCCAGTACTTC. The full variable domain, in which reference TRBV25-1 and TRBJ2-5 provide the parts outside the CDR3, is EADIYQTPRYLVIGTGKKITLECSQTMGHDKMYWYQQDPGMELHLIHYSYGVNSTEKGDLSSESTVSRIRTEHFPLTLESARPSHTSQYLCASSDPTGTEETQYFGPGTRLLVL.

Ten or more counts support this clonotype. This chain links TRBV29-1 with TRBJ2-6; D is unresolved. CDR1 and CDR2 from the germline V gene are SQVTM and ANQGSEA. The CDR3 consists of 13 residues. Trimming stripped 4 bases from V and 0 bases from J, with 4 bases between. The CDR3 sequence is CSVGVSGANVLTF. The DNA for the CDR3 is TGCAGCGTTGGTGTCTCTGGGGCCAACGTCCTGACTTTC.

This clonotype was seen a handful of times. V is TRBV29-1 and J is TRBJ1-1; D is unclear. The CDR3 sequence is 13 residues long. With 4 bases removed from V and 0 bases from J, the gap between germline ends came to 9 bases. Germline values: CDR1 SQVTM, CDR2 ANQGSEA. The DNA of the CDR3 is TGCAGCGTTGCCAGGACGGTGAACACTGAAGCTTTCTTT. Translated, it gives CSVARTVNTEAFF. The complete variable domain, with remaining parts taken from reference TRBV29-1 and TRBJ1-1, reads SAVISQKPSRDICQRGTSLTIQCQVDSQVTMMFWYRQQPGQSLTLIATANQGSEATYESGFVIDKFPISRPNLTFSTLTVSNMSPEDSSIYLCSVARTVNTEAFFGQGTRLTVV.

The chain combines TRBV7-2 with TRBJ2-5; no clear D. Trimming took off 1 base at V and 2 bases at J, with 11 bases between the two ends. The CDR3 contains 15 residues. Per germline, CDR1 SGHTA and CDR2 FQGNSA. CDR3 sequence reads: CASSLEGPAQETQYF. CDR3 DNA: TGTGCCAGCAGCTTAGAAGGGCCAGCTCAAGAGACCCAGTACTTC.

The rearrangement links TRBV6-6 to TRBJ2-1; the match to TRBD2 covers 11 bases. This CDR3 region has 15 residues. V lost 5 bases, J lost 4 bases, and 4 bases stayed unmatched. Germline V gene sequence: CDR1 MNHNY, CDR2 SVGAGI (reference sequence). This CDR3 reads CASSLLAGEYNEQFF. The CDR3 region has the DNA TGTGCCAGCAGTCTACTAGCGGGGGAGTACAATGAGCAGTTCTTC.

This clonotype was seen many times. The chain links TRBV12-3 or TRBV12-4 to TRBJ1-5; D is uncertain. V lost 4 bases, J lost 2 bases, and 6 bases lay in between. The CDR3 consists of 13 residues. CDR3 DNA sequence: TGTGCCAGCAGTTCCGGGGGCAATCAGCCCCAGCATTTT. It encodes CASSSGGNQPQHF.

This CDR3 reads CASSPQGNSNTGELFF. The CDR3 bases are TGTGCCAGCTCACCGCAGGGGAACTCGAACACCGGGGAGCTGTTTTTT. This chain connects TRBV18 to TRBJ2-2, with a possible D match to TRBD1 (6 bases). Germline V lookup: CDR1 KGHSH, CDR2 LQKENI. The V and J ends lost 3 bases and 0 bases respectively, with 11 bases between them. There are 16 residues in the CDR3.

This clonotype was counted at least ten times. This chain joins TRBV20-1 and TRBJ2-3, with D maybe TRBD2 (5 bases). With 3 bases removed from V and 3 bases from J, the gap between germline ends came to 10 bases. CDR1 is DFQATT, CDR2 SNEGSKA, per germline (reference sequence). The CDR3 spans 13 residues. CDR3 DNA sequence: TGCAGTGCTAGGGTCGTAGCGACAGATACGCAGTATTTT. Amino acid sequence: CSARVVATDTQYF.

The gene calls are TRBV29-1 and TRBJ2-7, with 10 bases that match TRBD2. Germline loops: CDR1 SQVTM, CDR2 ANQGSEA. Trimming took 5 bases from V and 0 from J; bases not matched to a gene: 7. This CDR3 region has 15 residues. In DNA, the CDR3 is TGCAGCGTTTCTCGAAGGACTAGCGGCTCCTACGAGCAGTACTTC. Translated: CSVSRRTSGSYEQYF.

The CDR3 coding sequence is TGTGCCAGCAGTAGGACTAGCGGGAGGTACTCCTACGAGCAGTACTTC. It yields the protein CASSRTSGRYSYEQYF. The V and J genes are TRBV6-5 and TRBJ2-7, with 14 bases aligning to TRBD2. The CDR3 length is 16 residues. V was clipped by 5 bases and J by 0 bases; unmatched bases: 3. Germline V gene sequence: CDR1 MNHEY, CDR2 SVGAGI.

The rearrangement uses TRBV7-8 and TRBJ2-4; 9 nucleotides align to TRBD2. With 1 base clipped from V and 1 base from J, the junction kept 11 bases outside the gene matches. This CDR3 has 19 amino acids. Germline V gene lookup returns CDR1 SGHVS and CDR2 FQNEAQ. Written as DNA, the CDR3 is TGTGCCAGCAGCTTAGTTGTGGCGGGAGGGCCGAGGGCCAAAAACATTCAGTACTTC. Encoded protein: CASSLVVAGGPRAKNIQYF.

Ten or more counts support this clonotype. V is TRBV29-1 and J is TRBJ2-1; a weak D match, TRBD2 (5 bases). Germline V gene lookup returns CDR1 SQVTM and CDR2 ANQGSEA. The ends were cut back, 2 bases at V and 10 bases at J, with 18 bases in the middle. This CDR3 region has 14 residues. The CDR3 is CSVERSSYLREQFF. The CDR3 region has the DNA TGCAGCGTTGAAAGGTCTAGCTACCTCCGGGAGCAGTTCTTC.

This chain joins TRBV5-1 and TRBJ2-5, with D possibly being TRBD1 (6 bases). In germline, CDR1 is SGHRS, CDR2 YFSETQ. Trimming shortened V by 4 bases and J by 3 bases, and 16 bases separated the two germline ends. The CDR3 runs 15 residues. The CDR3 DNA is TGCGCCAGCAGCCCTCGAGGGGGATTCGAAGAGACCCAGTACTTC. Translating gives CASSPRGGFEETQYF.

Here the CDR3 reads CASSYEWNSPLHF. The CDR3 bases are TGTGCCAGCAGTTACGAGTGGAATTCACCCCTCCACTTT. The genes are TRBV6-5 and TRBJ1-6; D not resolved. The CDR3 spans 13 residues. V was shortened by 2 bases and J by 7 bases, with 6 bases between the two germline ends. Germline V gene data show CDR1 as MNHEY and CDR2 as SVGAGI.

The CDR3, as DNA: TGCAGTGCGGCGACAGGGGAGACCCAGTACTTC. Translation gives CSAATGETQYF. The V and J genes are TRBV20-1 and TRBJ2-7; 7 bases match TRBD1. The end of the DNA fits TRBJ2-5 better, so the J call may be wrong. The germline V gene encodes CDR1 DFQATT and CDR2 SNEGSKA (reference sequence). This CDR3 is 11 amino acids long.

As regards this clonotype: A much larger clonotype is one base distant, so this may be a read error. This sequence joins TRBV10-3 and TRBJ2-7, with D possibly being TRBD1 (6 bases). The CDR3 totals 16 residues. The V end was cut by 0 bases, the J end by 7 bases, with 19 bases between. CDR1 ENHRY and CDR2 SYGVKD come from the germline V gene. In DNA form, the CDR3 reads TGTGCCATCAGTGAGTCCCGCCAGGGGTTTTCCAATGAGCAGTACTTC. This codes for CAISESRQGFSNEQYF.

This clonotype was observed at least ten times. V gene TRBV20-1 combines with J gene TRBJ2-6, with D unresolved. The germline gives CDR1 DFQATT, CDR2 SNEGSKA (reference sequence). The V end lost 6 bases, the J end lost 0 bases, and 9 bases lay between the germline ends. There are 14 residues in the CDR3. Written as DNA, the CDR3 is TGCAGTGCACGAACATACTCTGGGGCCAACGTCCTGACTTTC. Protein: CSARTYSGANVLTF.

This rearrangement joins TRBV12-3 or TRBV12-4 to TRBJ2-2; 8 nucleotides align to TRBD2. CDR3 size: 16 residues. Trimming at V came to 6 bases and at J to 6 bases, leaving 12 bases not matched to a gene. Written as DNA, the CDR3 is TGTGCCAGCAGCCACACTAGCGGTCGAAGATCCGGGGAGCTGTTTTTT. Translating gives CASSHTSGRRSGELFF.

V and J are TRBV2 and TRBJ2-7; the D is unclear. Germline V CDR1 and CDR2: SNHLY, FYNNEI. The CDR3 totals 13 residues. With 6 bases removed from V and 9 bases from J, the gap between germline ends came to 18 bases. CDR3 DNA sequence: TGTGCCAGCAGGAGAGTGACCCCAATTGGGCAGTACTTC. Its translation: CASRRVTPIGQYF.

As to this clonotype: A read error may explain this, as a much larger clone is one base away. The genes are TRBV12-3 or TRBV12-4 and TRBJ2-1; possible D gene TRBD1, 5 bases. Gene TRBJ2-7 matches the end of the DNA better, so the J call may be wrong. This CDR3 is 15 amino acids long. CDR3 bases: TGTGCCAGCAGTTTAAGGGGCGGCTCCTACAATGAGCAGTACTTC. Its translation is CASSLRGGSYNEQYF.

To note about this clonotype: It may be a read error: a sequence one base away is much more abundant. CDR3 region: CAIGPNLHNEQFF. As DNA, the CDR3 is TGTGCCATTGGACCTAACCTACACAATGAGCAGTTCTTC. The rearrangement uses TRBV28 and TRBJ2-1; no reliable D call. Per germline, CDR1 MDHEN and CDR2 SYDVKM. This CDR3 has 13 amino acids. V was clipped by 10 bases and J by 5 bases, with 15 bases between them.

With respect to this clonotype: This may be a read error, as it is one base from a much larger clone. This chain links TRBV9 with TRBJ2-3, with D perhaps matching TRBD1 (6 bases). The CDR3 runs 15 residues. V gave up 0 bases and J gave up 2 bases, with 10 bases separating them. The germline V gene encodes CDR1 SGDLS and CDR2 YYNGEE. CDR3 protein: CASSVGTANTDTQYF. CDR3 sequence (DNA): TGTGCCAGCAGCGTAGGGACAGCTAACACAGATACGCAGTATTTT.